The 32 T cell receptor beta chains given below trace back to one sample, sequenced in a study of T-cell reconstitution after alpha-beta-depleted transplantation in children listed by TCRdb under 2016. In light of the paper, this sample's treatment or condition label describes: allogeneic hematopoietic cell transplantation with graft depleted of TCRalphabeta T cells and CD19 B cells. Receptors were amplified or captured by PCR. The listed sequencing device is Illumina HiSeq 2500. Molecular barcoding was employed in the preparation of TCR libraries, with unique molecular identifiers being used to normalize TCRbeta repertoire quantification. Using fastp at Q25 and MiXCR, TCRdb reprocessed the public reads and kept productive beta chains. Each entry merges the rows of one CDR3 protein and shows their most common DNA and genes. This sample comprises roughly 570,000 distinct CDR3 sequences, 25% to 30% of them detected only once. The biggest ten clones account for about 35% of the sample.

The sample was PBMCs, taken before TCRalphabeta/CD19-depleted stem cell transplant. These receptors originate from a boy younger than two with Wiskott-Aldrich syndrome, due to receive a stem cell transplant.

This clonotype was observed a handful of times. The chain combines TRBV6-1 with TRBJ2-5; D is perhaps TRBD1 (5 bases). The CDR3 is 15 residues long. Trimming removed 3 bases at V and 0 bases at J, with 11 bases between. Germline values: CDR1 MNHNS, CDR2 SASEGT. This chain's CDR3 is CASSDSRAYQETQYF. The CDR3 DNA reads TGTGCCAGCAGTGATAGCAGGGCCTACCAAGAGACCCAGTACTTC.

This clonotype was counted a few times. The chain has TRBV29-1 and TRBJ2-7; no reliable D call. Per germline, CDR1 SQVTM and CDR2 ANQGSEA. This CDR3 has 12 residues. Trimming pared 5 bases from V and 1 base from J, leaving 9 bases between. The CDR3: CSVRPSSYEQYF. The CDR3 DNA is TGCAGCGTTCGTCCTAGTTCCTACGAGCAGTACTTC.

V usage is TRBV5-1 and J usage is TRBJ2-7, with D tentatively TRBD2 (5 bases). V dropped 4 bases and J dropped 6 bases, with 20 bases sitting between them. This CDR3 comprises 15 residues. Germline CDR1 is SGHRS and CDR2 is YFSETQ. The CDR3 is CASSPFRRGESEQYF. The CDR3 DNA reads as TGCGCCAGCAGCCCTTTTCGACGGGGTGAATCCGAGCAGTACTTC.

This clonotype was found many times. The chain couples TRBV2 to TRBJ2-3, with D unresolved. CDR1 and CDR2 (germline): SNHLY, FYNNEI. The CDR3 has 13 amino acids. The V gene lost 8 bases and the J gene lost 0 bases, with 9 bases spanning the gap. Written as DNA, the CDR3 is TGTGCCAGCGGGCGGATTAGCACAGATACGCAGTATTTT. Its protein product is CASGRISTDTQYF.

CDR3 nucleotide sequence: TGCAGCGTTGCCAAACTTGGGACAGAAGCTAACTATGGCTACACCTTC. Translating it yields CSVAKLGTEANYGYTF. The chain couples TRBV29-1 to TRBJ1-2; TRBD1 matches at 7 bases. J gave up 0 bases and V 4 bases, and 11 bases lay outside the gene matches. The V gene's germline CDR1 is SQVTM and CDR2 ANQGSEA. The length of the CDR3 is 16 residues.

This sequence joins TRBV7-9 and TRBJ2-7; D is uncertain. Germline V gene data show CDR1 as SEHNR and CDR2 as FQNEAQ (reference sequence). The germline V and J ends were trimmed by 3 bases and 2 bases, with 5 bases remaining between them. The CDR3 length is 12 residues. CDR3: CASSFTAYEQYF. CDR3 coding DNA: TGTGCCAGCAGCTTCACAGCCTACGAGCAGTACTTC.

CDR3: CASSFLRGGSTDTQYF. CDR3 DNA: TGTGCCAGCAGTTTCCTTAGGGGGGGGAGCACAGATACGCAGTATTTT. The rearrangement joins TRBV28 to TRBJ2-3; D is perhaps TRBD2 (7 bases). CDR3 length equals 16 residues. Germline V gives CDR1 MDHEN, CDR2 SYDVKM. Trimming took off 3 bases at V and 0 bases at J, with 13 bases between the two ends.

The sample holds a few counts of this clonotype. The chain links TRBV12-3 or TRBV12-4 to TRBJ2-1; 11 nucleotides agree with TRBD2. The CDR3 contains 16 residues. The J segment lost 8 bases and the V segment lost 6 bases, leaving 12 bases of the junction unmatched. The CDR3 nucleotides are TGTGCCAGCAGCCCTCCTAGCGGGAGGAGGGGCGATGAGCAGTTCTTC. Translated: CASSPPSGRRGDEQFF.

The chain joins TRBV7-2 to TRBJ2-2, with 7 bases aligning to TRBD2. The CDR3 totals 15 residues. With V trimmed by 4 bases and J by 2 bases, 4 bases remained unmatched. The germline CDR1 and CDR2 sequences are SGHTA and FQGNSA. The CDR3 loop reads CASSWSGTNTGELFF. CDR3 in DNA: TGTGCCAGCAGCTGGAGCGGGACTAACACCGGGGAGCTGTTTTTT.

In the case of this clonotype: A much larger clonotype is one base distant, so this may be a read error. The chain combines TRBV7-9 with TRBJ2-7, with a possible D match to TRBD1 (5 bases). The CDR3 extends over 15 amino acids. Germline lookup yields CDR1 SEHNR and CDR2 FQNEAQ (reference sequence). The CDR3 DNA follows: TGTGGCAGCAGCCCTATTGGGGCGCCGACCTACGAGCAGTACTTC. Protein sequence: CGSSPIGAPTYEQYF.

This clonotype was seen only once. CDR3 in amino acids: CASSRAGGLQETQYF. In nucleotides, the CDR3 is TGTGCCAGCAGCCGAGCGGGAGGGCTGCAAGAGACCCAGTACTTC. This chain connects TRBV5-6 to TRBJ2-5; 10 nucleotides line up with TRBD2. The trim removed 4 bases at V and 2 bases at J, leaving 5 bases unmatched. The CDR3 is 15 residues long. Per germline, CDR1 SGHDT and CDR2 YYEEEE.

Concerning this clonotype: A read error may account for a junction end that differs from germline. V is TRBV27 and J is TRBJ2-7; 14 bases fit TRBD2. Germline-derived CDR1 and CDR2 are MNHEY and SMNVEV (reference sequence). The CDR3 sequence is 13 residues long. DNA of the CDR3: TGTGCCAGCAGTAGAACGGGACTAGCGGGAGAATGCTTC. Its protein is CASSRTGLAGECF.

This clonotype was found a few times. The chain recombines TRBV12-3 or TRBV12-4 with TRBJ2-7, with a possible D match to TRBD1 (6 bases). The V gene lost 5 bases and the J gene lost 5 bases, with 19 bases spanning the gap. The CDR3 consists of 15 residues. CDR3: CASSKQGKGVDEQYF. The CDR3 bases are TGTGCCAGCAGTAAACAGGGAAAGGGGGTTGACGAGCAGTACTTC.

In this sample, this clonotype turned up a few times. CDR3 sequence: CASSKDPWSENTEAFF. CDR3 nucleotide sequence: TGTGCCAGCAGCAAAGACCCCTGGAGCGAGAACACTGAAGCTTTCTTT. The chain has TRBV21-1 and TRBJ1-1; the D call TRBD1 from the table was never checked on the DNA. TRBV21-1 is listed as a pseudogene. CDR3 size: 16 residues.

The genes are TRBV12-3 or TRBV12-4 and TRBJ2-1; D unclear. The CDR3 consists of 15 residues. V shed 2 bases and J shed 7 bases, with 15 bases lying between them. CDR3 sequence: CASSLIERPANEQFF. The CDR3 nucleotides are TGTGCCAGCAGTTTAATCGAGCGTCCCGCGAATGAGCAGTTCTTC.

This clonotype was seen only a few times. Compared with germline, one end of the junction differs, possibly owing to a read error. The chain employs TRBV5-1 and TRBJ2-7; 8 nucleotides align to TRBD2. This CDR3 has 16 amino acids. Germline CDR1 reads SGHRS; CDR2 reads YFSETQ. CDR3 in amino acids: CASRLGLREDSYEQYF. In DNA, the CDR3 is TGCGCCAGCAGGTTGGGTCTGCGGGAGGACTCCTACGAGCAGTACTTC.

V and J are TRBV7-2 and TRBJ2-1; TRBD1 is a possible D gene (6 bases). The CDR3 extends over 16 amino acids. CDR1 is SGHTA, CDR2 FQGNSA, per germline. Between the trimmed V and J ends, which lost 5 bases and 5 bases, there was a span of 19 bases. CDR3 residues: CASSPQTGKGNNEQFF. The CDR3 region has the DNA TGTGCCAGCAGCCCACAAACAGGGAAGGGGAACAATGAGCAGTTCTTC.

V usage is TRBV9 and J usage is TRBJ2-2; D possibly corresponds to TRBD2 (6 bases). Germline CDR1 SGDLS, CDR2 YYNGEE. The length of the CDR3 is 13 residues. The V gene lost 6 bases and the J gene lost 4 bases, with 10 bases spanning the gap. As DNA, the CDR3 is TGTGCCAGCAATGTGGGGGGCACCGGGGAGCTGTTTTTT. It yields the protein CASNVGGTGELFF.

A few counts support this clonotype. CDR3 sequence (DNA): TGTGCCAGCACCTCGACTCAACGGCTCAATGAGCAGTTCTTC. Its translation is CASTSTQRLNEQFF. The chain joins TRBV28 to TRBJ2-1; D unclear. V was pared by 7 bases and J by 6 bases, with 16 bases between. This CDR3 contains 14 residues. CDR1 and CDR2 (germline): MDHEN, SYDVKM.

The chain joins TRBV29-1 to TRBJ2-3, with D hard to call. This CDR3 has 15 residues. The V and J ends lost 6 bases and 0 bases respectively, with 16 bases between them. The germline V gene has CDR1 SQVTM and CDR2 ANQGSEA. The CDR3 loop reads CSVNTDTSSTDTQYF. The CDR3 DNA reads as TGCAGCGTAAACACTGACACTTCTAGCACAGATACGCAGTATTTT.

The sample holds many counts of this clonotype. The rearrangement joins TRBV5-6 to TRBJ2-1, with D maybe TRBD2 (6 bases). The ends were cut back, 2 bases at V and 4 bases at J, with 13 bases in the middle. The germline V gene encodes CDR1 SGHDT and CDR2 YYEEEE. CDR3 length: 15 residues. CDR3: CASSLVGGRYNEQFF. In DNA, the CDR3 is TGTGCCAGCAGCTTAGTGGGAGGACGATACAATGAGCAGTTCTTC.

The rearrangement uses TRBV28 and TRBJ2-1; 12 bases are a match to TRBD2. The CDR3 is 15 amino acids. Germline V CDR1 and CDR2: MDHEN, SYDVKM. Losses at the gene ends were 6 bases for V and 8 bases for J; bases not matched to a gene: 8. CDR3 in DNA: TGTGCCAGCAGCCCGACTAGCGGGAGTGAAGATGAGCAGTTCTTC. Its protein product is CASSPTSGSEDEQFF.

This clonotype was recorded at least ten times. The CDR3 DNA sequence: TGTGCCAGCAGTTTATCGTCTAGCGGGGGCTCCGATACGCAGTATTTT. Translating gives CASSLSSSGGSDTQYF. The chain combines TRBV27 with TRBJ2-3; 10 bases agree with TRBD2. The CDR3 is 16 amino acids. Germline V gives CDR1 MNHEY, CDR2 SMNVEV (reference sequence). The trim removed 0 bases at V and 6 bases at J, leaving 6 bases unmatched.

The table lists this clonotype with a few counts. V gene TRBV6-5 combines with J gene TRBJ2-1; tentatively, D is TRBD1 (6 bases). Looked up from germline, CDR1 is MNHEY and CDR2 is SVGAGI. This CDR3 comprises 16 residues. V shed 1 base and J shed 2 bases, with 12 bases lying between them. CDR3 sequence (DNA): TGTGCCAGCAGTTACTTCCGACAGGCCGCCTACAATGAGCAGTTCTTC. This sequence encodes CASSYFRQAAYNEQFF.

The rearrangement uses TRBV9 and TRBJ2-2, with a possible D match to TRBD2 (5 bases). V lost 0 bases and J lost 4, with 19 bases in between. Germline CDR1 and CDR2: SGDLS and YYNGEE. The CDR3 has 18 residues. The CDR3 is CASSVARTLPRGTGELFF. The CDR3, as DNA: TGTGCCAGCAGCGTAGCCAGGACTCTACCACGCGGCACCGGGGAGCTGTTTTTT. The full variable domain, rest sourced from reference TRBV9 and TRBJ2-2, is DSGVTQTPKHLITATGQRVTLRCSPRSGDLSVYWYQQSLDQGLQFLIQYYNGEERAKGNILERFSAQQFPDLHSELNLSSLELGDSALYFCASSVARTLPRGTGELFFGEGSRLTVL.

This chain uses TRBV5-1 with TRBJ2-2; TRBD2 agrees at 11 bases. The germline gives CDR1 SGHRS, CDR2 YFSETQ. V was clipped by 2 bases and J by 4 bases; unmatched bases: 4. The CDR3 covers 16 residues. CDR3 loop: CASSFTSGSITGELFF. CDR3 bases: TGCGCCAGCAGCTTTACTAGCGGGAGTATCACCGGGGAGCTGTTTTTT.

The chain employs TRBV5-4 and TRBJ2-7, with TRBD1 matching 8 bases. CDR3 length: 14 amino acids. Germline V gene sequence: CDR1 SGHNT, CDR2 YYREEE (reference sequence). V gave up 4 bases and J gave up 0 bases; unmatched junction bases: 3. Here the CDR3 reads CASSPGQASYEQYF. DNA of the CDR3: TGTGCCAGCAGCCCGGGACAGGCCTCCTACGAGCAGTACTTC. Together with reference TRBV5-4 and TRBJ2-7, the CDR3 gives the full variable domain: ETGVTQSPTHLIKTRGQQVTLRCSSQSGHNTVSWYQQALGQGPQFIFQYYREEENGRGNFPPRFSGLQFPNYSSELNVNALELDDSALYLCASSPGQASYEQYFGPGTRLTVT.

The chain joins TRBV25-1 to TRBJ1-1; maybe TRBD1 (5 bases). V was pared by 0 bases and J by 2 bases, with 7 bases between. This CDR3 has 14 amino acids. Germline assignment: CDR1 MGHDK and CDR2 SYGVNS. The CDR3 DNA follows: TGTGCCAGCAGTGAATACAGGGATAACACTGAAGCTTTCTTT. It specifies CASSEYRDNTEAFF. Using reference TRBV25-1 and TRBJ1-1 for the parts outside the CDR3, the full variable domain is EADIYQTPRYLVIGTGKKITLECSQTMGHDKMYWYQQDPGMELHLIHYSYGVNSTEKGDLSSESTVSRIRTEHFPLTLESARPSHTSQYLCASSEYRDNTEAFFGQGTRLTVV.

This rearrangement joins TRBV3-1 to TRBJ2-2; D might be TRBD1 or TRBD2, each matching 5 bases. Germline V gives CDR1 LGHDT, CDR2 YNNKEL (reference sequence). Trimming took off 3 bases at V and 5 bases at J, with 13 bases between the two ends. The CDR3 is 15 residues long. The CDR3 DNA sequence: TGTGCCAGCAGCCATGGGGGTTATGGTACCGGGGAGCTGTTTTTT. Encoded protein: CASSHGGYGTGELFF.

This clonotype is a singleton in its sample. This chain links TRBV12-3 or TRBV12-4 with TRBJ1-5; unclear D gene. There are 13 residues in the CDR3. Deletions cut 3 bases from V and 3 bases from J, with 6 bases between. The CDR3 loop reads CASSFEDNQPQHF. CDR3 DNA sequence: TGTGCCAGCAGTTTTGAAGACAATCAGCCCCAGCATTTT.

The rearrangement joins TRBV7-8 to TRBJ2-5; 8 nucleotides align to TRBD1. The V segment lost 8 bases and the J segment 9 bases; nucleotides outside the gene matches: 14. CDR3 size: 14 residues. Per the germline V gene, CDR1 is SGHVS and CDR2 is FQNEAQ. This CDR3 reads CASSGQAGLGAQYF. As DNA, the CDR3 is TGTGCCAGCTCGGGACAGGCCGGATTGGGGGCCCAGTACTTC.

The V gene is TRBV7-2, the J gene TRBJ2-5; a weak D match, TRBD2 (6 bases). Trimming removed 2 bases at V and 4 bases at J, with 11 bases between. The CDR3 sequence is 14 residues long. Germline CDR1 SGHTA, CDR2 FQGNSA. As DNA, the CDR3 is TGTGCCAGCAGCTTACCGAGGGAGGTAGAGACCCAGTACTTC. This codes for CASSLPREVETQYF.